The T cell receptor (beta chain) under discussion was sequenced for a study of cytomegalovirus exposure and HLA in healthy donors. The CDR3 has 14 amino acids. Trimming shortened V by 5 bases and J by 7 bases, and 15 bases separated the two germline ends. The germline V gene encodes CDR1 SGHVS and CDR2 FQNEAQ. A word on this clone: The antigen is undetermined.

PCR primers comprised 60 Vbeta and 13 Jbeta primers. Sequencing was performed with immunoSEQ multiplex PCR; in TCRdb, only in-frame clones are kept and a portion is missing. The sample data list around 140,000 clones. Overall study findings and caveats: It was assumed in the presence/absence analyses that sequencing depth was roughly uniform across donors. HLA alleles showed associations with 15,000 to 20,000 TCR beta sequences in a later analysis, at a 0.05 false discovery rate. Rarity held for most TCR sequences, but there were some public TCRs that occurred in many donors.

The receptor was derived from a woman between 40 and 50 years old in good health and CMV-seropositive. This chain joins TRBV7-8 and TRBJ2-1, with no clear D. Sequences were obtained from PBMCs. Written as DNA, the CDR3 is TGTGCCAGCAGCCCGCGGAGAATGGATAATGAGCAGTTCTTC. This encodes CASSPRRMDNEQFF.